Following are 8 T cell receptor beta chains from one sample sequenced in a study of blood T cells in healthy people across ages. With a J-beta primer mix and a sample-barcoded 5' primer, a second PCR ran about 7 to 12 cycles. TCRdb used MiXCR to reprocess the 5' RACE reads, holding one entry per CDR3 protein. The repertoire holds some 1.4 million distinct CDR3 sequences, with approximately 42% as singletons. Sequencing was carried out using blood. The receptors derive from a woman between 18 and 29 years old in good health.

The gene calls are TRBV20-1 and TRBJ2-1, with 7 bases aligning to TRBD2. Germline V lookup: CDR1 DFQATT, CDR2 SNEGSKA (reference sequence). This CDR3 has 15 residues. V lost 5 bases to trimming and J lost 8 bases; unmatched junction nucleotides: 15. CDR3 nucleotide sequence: TGCAGTGCTTTGCCTCTAGCGGACGTTTTCGATGAGCAGTTCTTC. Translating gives CSALPLADVFDEQFF.

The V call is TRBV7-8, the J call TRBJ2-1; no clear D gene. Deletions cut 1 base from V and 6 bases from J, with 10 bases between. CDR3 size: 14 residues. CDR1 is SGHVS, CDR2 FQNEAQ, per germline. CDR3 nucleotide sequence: TGTGCCAGCAGCTTAGATCCTGCGTCCAATGAGCAGTTCTTC. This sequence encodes CASSLDPASNEQFF. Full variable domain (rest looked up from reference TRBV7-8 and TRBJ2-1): GAGVSQSPRYKVAKRGQDVALRCDPISGHVSLFWYQQALGQGPEFLTYFQNEAQLDKSGLPSDRFFAERPEGSVSTLKIQRTQQEDSAVYLCASSLDPASNEQFFGPGTRLTVL.

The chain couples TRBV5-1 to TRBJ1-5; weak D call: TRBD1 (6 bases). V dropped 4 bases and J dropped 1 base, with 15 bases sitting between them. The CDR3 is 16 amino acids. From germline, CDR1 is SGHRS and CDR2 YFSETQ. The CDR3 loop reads CASSPTTGLSNQPQHF. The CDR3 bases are TGCGCCAGCAGCCCTACCACAGGGCTAAGCAATCAGCCCCAGCATTTT.

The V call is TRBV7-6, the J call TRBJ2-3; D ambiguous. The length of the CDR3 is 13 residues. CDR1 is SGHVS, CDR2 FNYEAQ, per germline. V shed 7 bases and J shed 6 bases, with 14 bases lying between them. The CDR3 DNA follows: TGTGCCAGCACCGATGGTAACGTGGATACGCAGTATTTT. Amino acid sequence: CASTDGNVDTQYF.

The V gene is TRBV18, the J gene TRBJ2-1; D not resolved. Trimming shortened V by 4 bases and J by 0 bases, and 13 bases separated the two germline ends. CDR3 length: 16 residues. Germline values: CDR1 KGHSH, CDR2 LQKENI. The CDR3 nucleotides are TGTGCCAGCTCACGTAGCTGGGCTGGCTCCTACAATGAGCAGTTCTTC. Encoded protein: CASSRSWAGSYNEQFF.

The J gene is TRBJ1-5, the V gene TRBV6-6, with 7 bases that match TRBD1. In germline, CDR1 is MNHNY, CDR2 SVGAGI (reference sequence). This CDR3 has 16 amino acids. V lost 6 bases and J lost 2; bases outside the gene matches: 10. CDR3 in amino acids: CASRNRGGLGNQPQHF. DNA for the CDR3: TGTGCCAGCAGGAACAGGGGAGGATTAGGCAATCAGCCCCAGCATTTT.

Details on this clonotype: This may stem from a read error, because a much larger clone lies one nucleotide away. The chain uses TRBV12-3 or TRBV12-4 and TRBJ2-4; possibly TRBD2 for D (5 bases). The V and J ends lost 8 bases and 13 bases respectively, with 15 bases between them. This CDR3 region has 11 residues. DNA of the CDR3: TGTGCCAGCCCGGGGAATAATGAGCAGTACTTC. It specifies CASPGNNEQYF.

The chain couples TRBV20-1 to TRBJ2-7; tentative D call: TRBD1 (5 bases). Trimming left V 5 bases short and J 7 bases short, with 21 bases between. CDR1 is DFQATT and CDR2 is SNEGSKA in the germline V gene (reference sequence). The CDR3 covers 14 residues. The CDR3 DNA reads TGCAGTGCTGACCTTACAGGTTTCAGCAATGAGCAGTACTTC. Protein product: CSADLTGFSNEQYF.